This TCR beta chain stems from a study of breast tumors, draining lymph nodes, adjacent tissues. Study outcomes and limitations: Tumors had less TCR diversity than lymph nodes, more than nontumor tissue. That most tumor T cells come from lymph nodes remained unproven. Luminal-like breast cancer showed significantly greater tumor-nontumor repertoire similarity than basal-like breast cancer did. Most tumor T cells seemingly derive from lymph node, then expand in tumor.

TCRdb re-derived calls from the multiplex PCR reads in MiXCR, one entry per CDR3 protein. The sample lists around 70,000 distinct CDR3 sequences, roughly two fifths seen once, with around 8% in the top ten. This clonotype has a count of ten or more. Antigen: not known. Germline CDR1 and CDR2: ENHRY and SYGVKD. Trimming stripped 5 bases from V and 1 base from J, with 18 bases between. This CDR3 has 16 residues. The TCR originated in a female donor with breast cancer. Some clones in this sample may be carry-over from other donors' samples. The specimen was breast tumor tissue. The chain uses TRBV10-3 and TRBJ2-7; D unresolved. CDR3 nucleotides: TGTGCCATCAGTCCACCGGCCCAAGGGCAGTCCTACGAGCAGTACTTC. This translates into CAISPPAQGQSYEQYF.